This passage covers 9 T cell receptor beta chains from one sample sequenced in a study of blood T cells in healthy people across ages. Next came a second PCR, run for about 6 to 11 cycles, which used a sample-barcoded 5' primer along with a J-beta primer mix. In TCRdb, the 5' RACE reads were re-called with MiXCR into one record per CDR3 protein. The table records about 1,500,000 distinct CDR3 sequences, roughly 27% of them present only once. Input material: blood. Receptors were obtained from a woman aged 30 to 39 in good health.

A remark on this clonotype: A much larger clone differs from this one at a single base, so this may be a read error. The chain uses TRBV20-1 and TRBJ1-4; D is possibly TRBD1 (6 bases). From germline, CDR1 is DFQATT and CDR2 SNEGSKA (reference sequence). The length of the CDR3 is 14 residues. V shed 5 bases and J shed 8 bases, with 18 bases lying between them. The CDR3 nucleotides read TGCAGTGCTTTCCTCGGGGGCGCAGGCGAAAAACTGTTTTTT. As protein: CSAFLGGAGEKLFF.

CDR3: CATTPTYIGSGELFF. The DNA of the CDR3 is TGTGCCACCACCCCGACGTATATAGGAAGTGGGGAGCTGTTTTTT. The chain combines TRBV15 with TRBJ2-2; D is undetermined. Germline V lookup: CDR1 LNHNV, CDR2 YYDKDF (reference sequence). The CDR3 extends over 15 amino acids. Trimming took off 7 bases at V and 8 bases at J, with 20 bases between the two ends.

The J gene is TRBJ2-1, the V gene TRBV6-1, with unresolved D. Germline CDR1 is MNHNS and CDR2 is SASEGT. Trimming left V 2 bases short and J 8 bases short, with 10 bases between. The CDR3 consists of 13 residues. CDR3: CASSEFMVDEQFF. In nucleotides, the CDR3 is TGTGCCAGCAGTGAATTCATGGTAGATGAGCAGTTCTTC.

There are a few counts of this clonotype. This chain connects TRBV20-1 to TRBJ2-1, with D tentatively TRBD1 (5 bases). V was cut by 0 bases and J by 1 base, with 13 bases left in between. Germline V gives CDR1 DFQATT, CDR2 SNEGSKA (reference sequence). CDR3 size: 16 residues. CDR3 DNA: TGCAGTGCTAGAGATCACCAGGGCTTTTCCTACAATGAGCAGTTCTTC. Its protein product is CSARDHQGFSYNEQFF.

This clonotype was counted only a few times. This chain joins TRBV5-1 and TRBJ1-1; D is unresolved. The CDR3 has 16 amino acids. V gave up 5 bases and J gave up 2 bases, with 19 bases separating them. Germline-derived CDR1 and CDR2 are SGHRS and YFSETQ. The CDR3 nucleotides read TGCGCCAGCAGGCCCGGAATCAATTTGGGAAACACTGAAGCTTTCTTT. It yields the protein CASRPGINLGNTEAFF.

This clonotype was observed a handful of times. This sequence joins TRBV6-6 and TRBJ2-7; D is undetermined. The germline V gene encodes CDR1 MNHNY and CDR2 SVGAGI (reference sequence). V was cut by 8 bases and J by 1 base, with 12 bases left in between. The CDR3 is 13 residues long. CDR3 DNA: TGTGCCAGCGGCGATGACAAGTCCTACGAGCAGTACTTC. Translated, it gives CASGDDKSYEQYF.

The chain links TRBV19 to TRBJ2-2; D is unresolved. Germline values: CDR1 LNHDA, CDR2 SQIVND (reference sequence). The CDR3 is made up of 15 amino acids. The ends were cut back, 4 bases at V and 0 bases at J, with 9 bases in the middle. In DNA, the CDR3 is TGTGCCAGTAGTAGAGACCCCGCGAACACCGGGGAGCTGTTTTTT. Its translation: CASSRDPANTGELFF. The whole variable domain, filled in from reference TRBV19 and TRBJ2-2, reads DGGITQSPKYLFRKEGQNVTLSCEQNLNHDAMYWYRQDPGQGLRLIYYSQIVNDFQKGDIAEGYSVSREKKESFPLTVTSAQKNPTAFYLCASSRDPANTGELFFGEGSRLTVL.

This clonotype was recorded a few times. The CDR3 region is CASSFLQGSGYNNEQFF. As DNA, the CDR3 is TGTGCCAGCAGCTTCTTGCAGGGGAGCGGGTACAACAATGAGCAGTTCTTC. The chain carries TRBV7-9 and TRBJ2-1; perhaps D is TRBD1 or TRBD2 (6 bases each). The CDR3 totals 17 residues. Germline V gene data show CDR1 as SEHNR and CDR2 as FQNEAQ (reference sequence). The ends were cut back, 3 bases at V and 5 bases at J, with 20 bases in the middle.

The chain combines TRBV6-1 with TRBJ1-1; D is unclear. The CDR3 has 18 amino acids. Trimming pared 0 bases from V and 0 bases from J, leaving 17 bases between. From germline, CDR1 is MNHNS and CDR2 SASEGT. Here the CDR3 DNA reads TGTGCCAGCAGTGAAGCGCTCGGCCGCCAGGCCATGAACACTGAAGCTTTCTTT. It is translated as CASSEALGRQAMNTEAFF.